The 30 T cell receptor beta chains presented below share a single source sample, sequenced in a study of cytomegalovirus exposure and HLA in healthy donors. The PCR made use of 60 Vbeta and 13 Jbeta primers. Libraries were prepared by immunoSEQ multiplex PCR; TCRdb keeps only in-frame clonotypes and omits some of them. The sample has about 150,000 clones, approximately 60% seen once. Sequencing used PBMCs. The receptor set was obtained from a human donor in good health.

The table lists this clone with a count of one. For the CDR3, the DNA is TGTGCCAGCAGCTTATCTAGAAGCACAGATACGCAGTATTTT. It yields the protein CASSLSRSTDTQYF. The chain employs TRBV7-3 and TRBJ2-3; D remains ambiguous. Deletions cut 2 bases from V and 0 bases from J, with 6 bases between. From germline, CDR1 is SGHTA and CDR2 FQGTGA. The CDR3 contains 14 residues.

The chain carries TRBV27 and TRBJ2-7; a possible D gene is TRBD1 (5 bases). CDR1 MNHEY and CDR2 SMNVEV come from the germline V gene (reference sequence). Trimming cost V 5 bases and J 1 base, with 12 bases left between them. CDR3 length equals 14 residues. The CDR3 is CASSPVDSSYEQYF. The DNA for the CDR3 is TGTGCCAGCAGTCCCGTAGACAGTTCCTACGAGCAGTACTTC.

V and J are TRBV28 and TRBJ2-7; TRBD1 matches 9 bases. The CDR3 is 17 amino acids. With V trimmed by 3 bases and J by 3 bases, 12 bases remained unmatched. Germline V gene sequence: CDR1 MDHEN, CDR2 SYDVKM. CDR3: CASSFAAPGQGHYEQYF. The CDR3 coding sequence is TGTGCCAGCAGTTTCGCCGCTCCGGGACAGGGTCACTACGAGCAGTACTTC.

There are a few counts of this clone. V usage is TRBV5-1 and J usage is TRBJ2-7, with D possibly TRBD2 on 5 matching bases. From germline, CDR1 is SGHRS and CDR2 YFSETQ. V was trimmed by 0 bases and J by 4 bases, leaving 11 bases between them. The length of the CDR3 is 14 residues. The CDR3 sequence is CASSLGLARYEQYF. The CDR3 nucleotides are TGCGCCAGCAGCTTGGGTCTAGCTCGGTACGAGCAGTACTTC.

The chain combines TRBV29-1 with TRBJ2-5; possibly TRBD2 for D (7 bases). With 7 bases removed from V and 5 bases from J, the gap between germline ends came to 20 bases. Germline lookup yields CDR1 SQVTM and CDR2 ANQGSEA. The CDR3 length is 14 residues. The CDR3 DNA reads as TGCAGCGGCCAGAGGTGGGGGGGCGGCGAGACCCAGTACTTC. Translating it yields CSGQRWGGGETQYF.

The V gene is TRBV12-2, the J gene TRBJ2-7; the table's D gene call, TRBD2, was not cross checked with the DNA. TRBV12-2 is an annotated pseudogene. The CDR3 contains 13 residues. Here the CDR3 reads CASRASRGLVQYF. The DNA of the CDR3 is TGTGCAAGTCGCGCGTCGCGGGGTCTCGTCCAGTACTTC.

The chain recombines TRBV6-4 with TRBJ1-1; a possible D gene is TRBD1 (5 bases). Between the trimmed V and J ends, which lost 4 bases and 1 base, there was a span of 7 bases. Germline lookup yields CDR1 MRHNA and CDR2 SNTAGT. The CDR3 runs to 13 residues. CDR3 sequence (DNA): TGTGCCAGCAGTGGGGGCCCGAACACTGAAGCTTTCTTT. Translated: CASSGGPNTEAFF.

The chain combines TRBV7-6 with TRBJ1-5; no clear D. In germline, CDR1 is SGHVS, CDR2 FNYEAQ. V was trimmed by 2 bases and J by 4 bases, leaving 6 bases between them. The CDR3 covers 13 residues. The chain's CDR3 is CASSLSENQPQHF. The CDR3 bases are TGTGCCAGCAGCTTATCGGAGAATCAGCCCCAGCATTTT. Based on the CDR3 plus reference TRBV7-6 and TRBJ1-5, the full variable domain is GAGVSQSPRYKVTKRGQDVALRCDPISGHVSLYWYRQALGQGPEFLTYFNYEAQQDKSGLPNDRFSAERPEGSISTLTIQRTEQRDSAMYRCASSLSENQPQHFGDGTRLSIL.

CDR3 sequence (DNA): TGTGCCAGCAGCTTGGGCCGGCAGGGTCGGAACGAGCAGTACTTC. It encodes CASSLGRQGRNEQYF. The rearrangement links TRBV7-3 to TRBJ2-7; possible D gene TRBD1, 5 bases. The ends were cut back, 3 bases at V and 5 bases at J, with 17 bases in the middle. Germline-derived CDR1 and CDR2 are SGHTA and FQGTGA. CDR3 size: 15 residues.

This chain links TRBV5-6 with TRBJ2-7, with 8 bases matching TRBD2. Germline values: CDR1 SGHDT, CDR2 YYEEEE. The CDR3 has 13 residues. The J segment lost 7 bases and the V segment lost 4 bases, leaving 7 bases of the junction unmatched. The CDR3 loop reads CASSPDVAGEQYF. The CDR3 region has the DNA TGTGCCAGCAGCCCGGACGTAGCGGGAGAGCAGTACTTC.

This clone was seen a handful of times. This chain links TRBV7-7 with TRBJ1-4, with D hard to call. The CDR3 length is 13 residues. CDR1 SSHAT and CDR2 FNYEAQ come from the germline V gene (reference sequence). Trimming cost V 1 base and J 12 bases, with 12 bases left between them. CDR3 bases: TGTGCCAGCAGCTTAGAAGTGGCAGGCGAACTGTTTTTT. Protein product: CASSLEVAGELFF.

The genes are TRBV28 and TRBJ2-1; 10 nucleotides match TRBD2. Per germline, CDR1 MDHEN and CDR2 SYDVKM. V shed 3 bases, J shed 10 bases, and the junction held 12 bases outside the gene matches. The CDR3 runs 16 residues. As DNA, the CDR3 is TGTGCCAGCAGTTTCAATGGGCTAGCGGGAGTTGACGAGCAGTTCTTC. As protein: CASSFNGLAGVDEQFF.

CDR3 amino acids: CASSHDGDPGTEAFF. CDR3 in DNA: TGTGCCAGCAGCCACGATGGGGATCCGGGGACTGAAGCTTTCTTT. The chain uses TRBV7-9 and TRBJ1-1; no clear D. CDR1 and CDR2 from the germline V gene are SEHNR and FQNEAQ (reference sequence). V was cut by 5 bases and J by 5 bases, with 18 bases left in between. This CDR3 has 15 amino acids.

There are a few counts of this clone. This rearrangement joins TRBV28 to TRBJ2-3; 7 bases are shared with TRBD2. Per the germline V gene, CDR1 is MDHEN and CDR2 is SYDVKM. The V gene end was trimmed by 2 bases and the J gene end by 0 bases; junction bases not matched to a gene: 8. This CDR3 has 17 amino acids. The CDR3 DNA is TGTGCCAGCAGTTTAGGCGGGAGAGCGCCTAGCACAGATACGCAGTATTTT. It is translated as CASSLGGRAPSTDTQYF.

J is TRBJ2-5 and V is TRBV28; D is ambiguous. CDR3 length: 13 residues. The V end lost 3 bases, the J end lost 5 bases, and 10 bases lay between the germline ends. Germline V gene data show CDR1 as MDHEN and CDR2 as SYDVKM. CDR3: CASSFISGETQYF. The CDR3 bases are TGTGCCAGCAGTTTTATTAGTGGTGAGACCCAGTACTTC.

The chain recombines TRBV7-9 with TRBJ1-3; D perhaps matches TRBD1 (6 bases). From germline, CDR1 is SEHNR and CDR2 FQNEAQ (reference sequence). V was shortened by 5 bases and J by 8 bases, with 25 bases between the two germline ends. The CDR3 spans 17 residues. CDR3 loop: CASSPRPSGARTDTIYF. In DNA, the CDR3 is TGTGCCAGCAGCCCCCGCCCCTCCGGGGCGCGGACAGACACCATATATTTT.

The rearrangement links TRBV5-4 to TRBJ2-7; perhaps TRBD1 as D (7 bases). Germline CDR1 is SGHNT and CDR2 is YYREEE (reference sequence). Trimming pared 3 bases from V and 4 bases from J, leaving 14 bases between. The CDR3 is made up of 14 amino acids. The CDR3 DNA follows: TGTGCCAGCAGCTGGGGGGACAGTTCATACGAGCAGTACTTC. Translation: CASSWGDSSYEQYF.

The chain uses TRBV18 and TRBJ2-1; 8 nucleotides match TRBD2. J gave up 5 bases and V 2 bases, and 8 bases lay outside the gene matches. From germline, CDR1 is KGHSH and CDR2 LQKENI. The CDR3 covers 16 residues. The DNA for the CDR3 is TGTGCCAGCTCACCATCCGGGAGGGGGGCTAACAATGAGCAGTTCTTC. Translation: CASSPSGRGANNEQFF. Combining the CDR3 with reference TRBV18 and TRBJ2-1 gives the whole variable domain NAGVMQNPRHLVRRRGQEARLRCSPMKGHSHVYWYRQLPEEGLKFMVYLQKENIIDESGMPKERFSAEFPKEGPSILRIQQVVRGDSAAYFCASSPSGRGANNEQFFGPGTRLTVL.

The chain combines TRBV5-6 with TRBJ2-3; D unresolved. With 4 bases removed from V and 14 bases from J, the gap between germline ends came to 20 bases. CDR3 length: 13 residues. The germline V gene has CDR1 SGHDT and CDR2 YYEEEE. The DNA for the CDR3 is TGTGCCAGCAGCCCGAACCCCAAACCCTGGCCGTATTTT. This encodes CASSPNPKPWPYF.

This clone was seen once. V gene TRBV5-6 combines with J gene TRBJ2-3; the D is unclear. The V end was cut by 0 bases, the J end by 0 bases, with 11 bases between. The CDR3 spans 16 residues. Germline V gene data show CDR1 as SGHDT and CDR2 as YYEEEE. The CDR3 DNA is TGTGCCAGCAGCTTGGTCACTACTTCTAGCACAGATACGCAGTATTTT. Translating it yields CASSLVTTSSTDTQYF.

This chain connects TRBV6-1 to TRBJ2-3; D possibly corresponds to TRBD2 (6 bases). The CDR3 spans 14 residues. The V gene lost 5 bases and the J gene lost 4 bases, with 13 bases spanning the gap. The germline V gene has CDR1 MNHNS and CDR2 SASEGT. Here the CDR3 reads CASSQTSRADTQYF. Written as DNA, the CDR3 is TGTGCCAGCAGTCAGACTAGTAGGGCAGATACGCAGTATTTT.

V is TRBV6-1 and J is TRBJ1-1, with 7 bases that match TRBD1. Germline V gives CDR1 MNHNS, CDR2 SASEGT. This CDR3 spans 15 amino acids. With 0 bases clipped from V and 11 bases from J, the junction kept 12 bases outside the gene matches. In nucleotides, the CDR3 is TGTGCCAGCAGTGAAGCCTGGACAGGCGCCCTTGGGGCTTTCTTT. It yields the protein CASSEAWTGALGAFF.

This chain joins TRBV4-2 and TRBJ2-6; TRBD1 is a possible D gene (6 bases). V was shortened by 3 bases and J by 4 bases, with 16 bases between the two germline ends. CDR1 and CDR2 (germline): LGHNA, YNFKEQ. The CDR3 runs 17 residues. This chain's CDR3 is CASSQTTTGSGANVLTF. CDR3 DNA: TGTGCCAGCAGCCAGACCACCACAGGGTCCGGGGCCAACGTCCTGACTTTC.

The chain combines TRBV10-3 with TRBJ2-1, with 9 bases that match TRBD2. Germline V lookup: CDR1 ENHRY, CDR2 SYGVKD. The J segment lost 7 bases and the V segment lost 2 bases, leaving 9 bases of the junction unmatched. The CDR3 is made up of 16 amino acids. Here the CDR3 reads CAISERPGLAGNEQFF. The CDR3 DNA reads TGTGCCATCAGTGAGCGCCCGGGACTAGCTGGAAATGAGCAGTTCTTC.

This chain uses TRBV2 with TRBJ1-1; D is uncertain. CDR3 length equals 14 residues. CDR1 and CDR2 from the germline V gene are SNHLY and FYNNEI. Trimming stripped 11 bases from V and 4 bases from J, with 20 bases between. CDR3 DNA sequence: TGTGCCGTACAAAATTTGGCCTCCGTCACTGAAGCTTTCTTT. Amino acids: CAVQNLASVTEAFF.

This clone has only a few counts. V usage is TRBV29-1 and J usage is TRBJ2-3; TRBD2 might be the D (6 bases). The germline gives CDR1 SQVTM, CDR2 ANQGSEA. The CDR3 length is 21 residues. V was clipped by 7 bases and J by 3 bases, with 38 bases between them. This CDR3 is CSGTGAPGDHIHSRRTDTQYF. CDR3 DNA: TGCAGCGGAACGGGAGCCCCGGGAGACCACATACACTCGCGGAGGACAGATACGCAGTATTTT.

V is TRBV19 and J is TRBJ2-3, with 7 nucleotides matching TRBD1. This CDR3 comprises 19 residues. V lost 1 base and J lost 4; bases outside the gene matches: 17. Germline V CDR1 and CDR2: LNHDA, SQIVND (reference sequence). CDR3 DNA: TGTGCCAGTAGTATAGCAGGCCCAAGGACAGGAGGCGCATCAGATACGCAGTATTTT. Translation: CASSIAGPRTGGASDTQYF.

In this sample, this clone turned up a few times. This chain links TRBV9 with TRBJ2-7; 7 positions match TRBD1. This CDR3 is built from 13 residues. Per germline, CDR1 SGDLS and CDR2 YYNGEE. Losses at the gene ends were 4 bases for V and 3 bases for J; bases not matched to a gene: 4. CDR3 DNA: TGTGCCAGCAGCAAGGGACAGTACTACGAGCAGTACTTC. Translation: CASSKGQYYEQYF. Drawing the rest from reference TRBV9 and TRBJ2-7, the complete variable domain is DSGVTQTPKHLITATGQRVTLRCSPRSGDLSVYWYQQSLDQGLQFLIQYYNGEERAKGNILERFSAQQFPDLHSELNLSSLELGDSALYFCASSKGQYYEQYFGPGTRLTVT.

The chain joins TRBV6-5 to TRBJ2-3; D perhaps matches TRBD2 (5 bases). Germline V gene data show CDR1 as MNHEY and CDR2 as SVGAGI. This CDR3 is 13 amino acids long. Trimming shortened V by 8 bases and J by 0 bases, and 9 bases separated the two germline ends. The CDR3 region has the DNA TGTGCCAGCTGGCGGACTAGCACAGATACGCAGTATTTT. Protein product: CASWRTSTDTQYF.

Notes on this clone: The same CDR3 arises from other DNA sequences in this sample as well. The genes are TRBV28 and TRBJ1-1, with 9 bases aligning to TRBD1. The J segment lost 4 bases and the V segment lost 6 bases, leaving 6 bases of the junction unmatched. This CDR3 spans 14 amino acids. Germline assignment: CDR1 MDHEN and CDR2 SYDVKM. The CDR3 loop is CASRPGGQGTEAFF. DNA for the CDR3: TGTGCCAGCAGACCTGGGGGACAGGGCACTGAAGCTTTCTTT. Filled out from reference TRBV28 and TRBJ1-1, the complete variable domain reads DVKVTQSSRYLVKRTGEKVFLECVQDMDHENMFWYRQDPGLGLRLIYFSYDVKMKEKGDIPEGYSVSREKKERFSLILESASTNQTSMYLCASRPGGQGTEAFFGQGTRLTVV.